A single sample gave rise to the 17 T cell receptor beta chains below, sequenced in a study of T cell responses to AZD1222 COVID-19 vaccine. Data came from immunoSEQ multiplex PCR; TCRdb stores just in-frame clones and leaves some out. The sample carries some 160,000 clones, around nine tenths recorded once. The material sequenced was peripheral blood, taken on day 0 of AZD1222 vaccination. The origin of the receptors is an adult in good health.

The chain combines TRBV19 with TRBJ2-7, with 14 nucleotides matching TRBD2. J gave up 6 bases and V 6 bases, and 10 bases lay outside the gene matches. The CDR3 covers 16 residues. Germline V gene sequence: CDR1 LNHDA, CDR2 SQIVND (reference sequence). The chain's CDR3 is CASRGRLAGGPGEQYF. In nucleotides, the CDR3 is TGTGCCAGTAGAGGCCGACTAGCGGGAGGGCCGGGCGAGCAGTACTTC.

This clone was counted once. The chain couples TRBV2 to TRBJ1-1; tentatively, D is TRBD1 (5 bases). Germline values: CDR1 SNHLY, CDR2 FYNNEI. The CDR3 is 17 residues long. V lost 0 bases, J lost 0 bases, and 14 bases lay in between. This CDR3 reads CASSEAGTSVLNTEAFF. In DNA, the CDR3 is TGTGCCAGCAGTGAAGCCGGGACGAGTGTCTTGAACACTGAAGCTTTCTTT.

This chain links TRBV19 with TRBJ2-7, with TRBD1 as a possible D gene (5 bases). V was clipped by 3 bases and J by 2 bases, with 11 bases between them. This CDR3 spans 14 amino acids. Germline V lookup: CDR1 LNHDA, CDR2 SQIVND (reference sequence). CDR3 DNA: TGTGCCAGTAGTATTGGAGACAGCACCTACGAGCAGTACTTC. As protein: CASSIGDSTYEQYF.

This clone was seen once. This chain links TRBV5-4 with TRBJ2-7; D is uncertain. The CDR3 sequence is 15 residues long. Germline V CDR1 and CDR2: SGHNT, YYREEE (reference sequence). V was trimmed by 4 bases and J by 3 bases, leaving 17 bases between them. CDR3 in DNA: TGTGCCAGCAGCACCGGATTCGGGCCTTACTACGAGCAGTACTTC. Translation gives CASSTGFGPYYEQYF. Full variable domain (remainder filled in from reference TRBV5-4 and TRBJ2-7): ETGVTQSPTHLIKTRGQQVTLRCSSQSGHNTVSWYQQALGQGPQFIFQYYREEENGRGNFPPRFSGLQFPNYSSELNVNALELDDSALYLCASSTGFGPYYEQYFGPGTRLTVT.

In the case of this clone: Within the sample, other DNA sequences also encode this same CDR3. The chain employs TRBV28 and TRBJ2-4, with D possibly matching TRBD1 (6 bases). CDR1 and CDR2 from the germline V gene are MDHEN and SYDVKM. CDR3 length: 15 amino acids. Trimming cost V 4 bases and J 0 bases, with 10 bases left between them. The CDR3 DNA sequence: TGTGCCAGCAGTTCCAGACAGGTAGCCAAAAACATTCAGTACTTC. Translation gives CASSSRQVAKNIQYF.

The rearrangement uses TRBV5-3 and TRBJ1-1; D is uncertain. TRBV5-3 is designated an ORF whose function remains uncertain. V was trimmed by 0 bases and J by 3 bases, leaving 6 bases between them. The CDR3 is 13 amino acids. CDR3 residues: CARSLGDYTEAFF. CDR3 coding DNA: TGTGCCAGAAGCTTGGGAGATTACACTGAAGCTTTCTTT.

The rearrangement links TRBV7-2 to TRBJ2-1, with a weak D call TRBD2 (6 bases). The CDR3 totals 13 residues. V lost 5 bases to trimming and J lost 9 bases, with 14 bases between them. Germline CDR1 and CDR2: SGHTA and FQGNSA. The CDR3 nucleotides are TGTGCCAGCAGCACCCTGACTAGAGGTGAGCAGTTCTTC. This encodes CASSTLTRGEQFF.

This chain joins TRBV5-1 and TRBJ1-2; 9 bases align to TRBD1. The CDR3 totals 15 residues. With 4 bases clipped from V and 7 bases from J, the junction kept 11 bases outside the gene matches. Germline V gene data show CDR1 as SGHRS and CDR2 as YFSETQ. The CDR3 loop is CASSGGQGQGAGYTF. The CDR3, as DNA: TGCGCCAGCAGCGGGGGACAGGGACAGGGCGCTGGCTACACCTTC.

V and J are TRBV6-1 and TRBJ1-2; D unclear. CDR3 length: 14 amino acids. The ends were cut back, 3 bases at V and 3 bases at J, with 11 bases in the middle. CDR1 and CDR2 from the germline V gene are MNHNS and SASEGT. The CDR3: CASSDTYRDYGYTF. Here the CDR3 DNA reads TGTGCCAGCAGTGATACGTACAGAGACTATGGCTACACCTTC.

This CDR3 reads CASSYYQQGYGYTF. Written as DNA, the CDR3 is TGTGCCAGCAGTTACTACCAACAGGGATATGGCTACACCTTC. The V gene is TRBV6-2 or TRBV6-3, the J gene TRBJ1-2; tentative D call: TRBD1 (6 bases). Between the trimmed V and J ends, which lost 1 base and 5 bases, there was a span of 11 bases. The CDR3 extends over 14 amino acids. CDR1 MNHEY and CDR2 SVGEGT come from the germline V gene.

This chain uses TRBV5-1 with TRBJ1-2, with 8 bases fitting TRBD1. From germline, CDR1 is SGHRS and CDR2 YFSETQ. The CDR3 consists of 17 residues. J lost 4 bases, V lost 5 bases, and 16 bases had no gene match. CDR3 sequence: CASSADPQGANLYGYTF. The DNA for the CDR3 is TGCGCCAGCAGTGCAGACCCTCAGGGGGCCAACCTCTATGGCTACACCTTC.

The V and J genes are TRBV7-2 and TRBJ2-5, with TRBD2 as a possible D gene (5 bases). The germline V gene encodes CDR1 SGHTA and CDR2 FQGNSA. CDR3 length: 14 amino acids. Trimming stripped 1 base from V and 0 bases from J, with 6 bases between. The CDR3 DNA is TGTGCCAGCAGCTTAGGGGAGTACCAAGAGACCCAGTACTTC. It codes for CASSLGEYQETQYF. The variable domain in full, with the rest retrieved from reference TRBV7-2 and TRBJ2-5, is GAGVSQSPSNKVTEKGKDVELRCDPISGHTALYWYRQSLGQGLEFLIYFQGNSAPDKSGLPSDRFSAERTGGSVSTLTIQRTQQEDSAVYLCASSLGEYQETQYFGPGTRLLVL.

The chain links TRBV4-3 to TRBJ2-4; TRBD1 aligns across 9 bases. V was pared by 1 base and J by 9 bases, with 13 bases of the junction left unmatched. This CDR3 region has 17 residues. Germline values: CDR1 LGHNA, CDR2 YSLEER. CDR3 DNA sequence: TGCGCCAGCAGCCAAGCACCTCCCGGACAGGGGAATGTCATTCAGTACTTC. This sequence encodes CASSQAPPGQGNVIQYF.

This sequence joins TRBV6-5 and TRBJ1-1; TRBD1 aligns across 8 bases. J was trimmed by 10 bases and V by 5 bases; bases with no gene match: 9. The CDR3 spans 13 residues. Germline assignment: CDR1 MNHEY and CDR2 SVGAGI. This CDR3 reads CASSLGTGYGAFF. As DNA, the CDR3 is TGTGCCAGCAGTCTTGGGACAGGATATGGAGCTTTCTTT.

CDR3 sequence reads: CASSTPPGQGAPWNSPLHF. In DNA form, the CDR3 reads TGTGCCAGCAGCACCCCACCGGGACAGGGGGCCCCCTGGAATTCACCCCTCCACTTT. V usage is TRBV28 and J usage is TRBJ1-6; TRBD1 matches 12 bases. The V gene's germline CDR1 is MDHEN and CDR2 SYDVKM. V lost 6 bases to trimming and J lost 7 bases; unmatched junction nucleotides: 16. The CDR3 is 19 residues long. The full variable domain, in which reference TRBV28 and TRBJ1-6 provide the parts outside the CDR3, is DVKVTQSSRYLVKRTGEKVFLECVQDMDHENMFWYRQDPGLGLRLIYFSYDVKMKEKGDIPEGYSVSREKKERFSLILESASTNQTSMYLCASSTPPGQGAPWNSPLHFGNGTRLTVT.

The chain uses TRBV15 and TRBJ1-1, with 7 bases that match TRBD1. The CDR3 extends over 15 amino acids. V trimming: 7 bases; J trimming: 3 bases; junction bases outside the gene matches: 11. Per the germline V gene, CDR1 is LNHNV and CDR2 is YYDKDF (reference sequence). The CDR3 DNA follows: TGTGCCACCAATCGAGGGGGCGCGTCGGACACTGAAGCTTTCTTT. As protein: CATNRGGASDTEAFF.

V is TRBV18 and J is TRBJ1-3; D gene ambiguous. Germline V gives CDR1 KGHSH, CDR2 LQKENI. The CDR3 is 16 residues long. Trimming pared 3 bases from V and 0 bases from J, leaving 12 bases between. In DNA form, the CDR3 reads TGTGCCAGCTCACCCCCCGGGTCGATCTCTGGAAACACCATATATTTT. The encoded protein is CASSPPGSISGNTIYF.